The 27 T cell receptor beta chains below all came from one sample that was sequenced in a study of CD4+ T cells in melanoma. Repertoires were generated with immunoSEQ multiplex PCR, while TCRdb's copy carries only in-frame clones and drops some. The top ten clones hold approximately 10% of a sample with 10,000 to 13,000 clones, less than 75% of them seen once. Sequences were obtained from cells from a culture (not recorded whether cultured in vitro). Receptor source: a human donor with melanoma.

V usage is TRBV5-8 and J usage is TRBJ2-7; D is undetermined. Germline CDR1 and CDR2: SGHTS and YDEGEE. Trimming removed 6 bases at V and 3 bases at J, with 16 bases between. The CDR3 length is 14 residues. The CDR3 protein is CASMESWRNYEQYF. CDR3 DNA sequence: TGTGCCAGCATGGAAAGTTGGCGGAACTACGAGCAGTACTTC.

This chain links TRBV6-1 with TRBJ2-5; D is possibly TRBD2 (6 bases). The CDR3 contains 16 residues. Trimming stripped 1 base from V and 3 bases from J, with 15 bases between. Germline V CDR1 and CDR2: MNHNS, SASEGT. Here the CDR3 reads CASSEDLGRPKETQYF. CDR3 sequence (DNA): TGTGCCAGCAGTGAAGATCTAGGGAGGCCCAAAGAGACCCAGTACTTC.

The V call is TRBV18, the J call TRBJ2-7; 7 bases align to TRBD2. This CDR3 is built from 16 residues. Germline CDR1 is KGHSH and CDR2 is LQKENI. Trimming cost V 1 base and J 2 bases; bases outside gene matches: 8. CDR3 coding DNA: TGTGCCAGCTCACCACGAACGGGGGGAGGGACCTACGAGCAGTACTTC. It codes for CASSPRTGGGTYEQYF.

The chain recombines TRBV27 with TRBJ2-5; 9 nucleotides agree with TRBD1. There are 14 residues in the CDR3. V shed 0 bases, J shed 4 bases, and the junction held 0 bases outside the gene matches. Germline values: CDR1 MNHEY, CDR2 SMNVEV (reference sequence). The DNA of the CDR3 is TGTGCCAGCAGTTTATCGACAGGGGGAGAGACCCAGTACTTC. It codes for CASSLSTGGETQYF.

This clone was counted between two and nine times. The CDR3 coding sequence is TGTGCCAGCACCGCCGGAGGCAACTATGGCTACACCTTC. Its translation is CASTAGGNYGYTF. This chain joins TRBV2 and TRBJ1-2; D is undetermined. The CDR3 extends over 13 amino acids. CDR1 is SNHLY and CDR2 is FYNNEI in the germline V gene. Trimming cost V 7 bases and J 2 bases, with 11 bases left between them.

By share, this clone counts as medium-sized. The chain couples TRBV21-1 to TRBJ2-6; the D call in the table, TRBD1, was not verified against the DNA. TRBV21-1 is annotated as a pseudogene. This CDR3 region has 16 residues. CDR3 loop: CATRTGSSSGANVLTF. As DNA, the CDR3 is TGTGCCACAAGGACAGGAAGCAGCTCTGGGGCCAACGTCCTGACTTTC.

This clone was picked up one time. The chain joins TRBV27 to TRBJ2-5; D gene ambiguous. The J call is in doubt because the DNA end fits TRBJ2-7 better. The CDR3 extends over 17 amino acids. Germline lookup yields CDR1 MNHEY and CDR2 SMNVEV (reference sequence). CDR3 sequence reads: CASSSYSRAPLTYEQYF. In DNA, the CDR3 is TGTGCCAGCAGTTCCTACTCCCGGGCGCCTTTAACCTACGAGCAGTACTTC.

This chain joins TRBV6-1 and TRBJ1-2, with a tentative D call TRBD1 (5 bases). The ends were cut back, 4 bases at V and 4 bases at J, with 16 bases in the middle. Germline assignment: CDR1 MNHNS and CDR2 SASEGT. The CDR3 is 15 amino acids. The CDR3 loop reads CASSARRDSPYGYTF. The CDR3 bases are TGTGCCAGCAGTGCTCGCAGGGATAGTCCCTATGGCTACACCTTC.

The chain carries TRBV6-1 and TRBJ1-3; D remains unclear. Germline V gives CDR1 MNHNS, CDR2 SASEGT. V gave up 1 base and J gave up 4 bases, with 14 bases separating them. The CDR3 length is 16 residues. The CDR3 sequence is CASSEGKGSYGNTIYF. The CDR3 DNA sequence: TGTGCCAGCAGTGAAGGTAAAGGGAGCTACGGAAACACCATATATTTT.

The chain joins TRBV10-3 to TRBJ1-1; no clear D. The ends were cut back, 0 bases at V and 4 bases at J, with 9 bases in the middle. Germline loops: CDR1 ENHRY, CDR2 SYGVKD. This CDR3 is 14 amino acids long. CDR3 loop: CAISESVITTEAFF. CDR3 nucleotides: TGTGCCATCAGTGAGTCGGTTATCACCACTGAAGCTTTCTTT.

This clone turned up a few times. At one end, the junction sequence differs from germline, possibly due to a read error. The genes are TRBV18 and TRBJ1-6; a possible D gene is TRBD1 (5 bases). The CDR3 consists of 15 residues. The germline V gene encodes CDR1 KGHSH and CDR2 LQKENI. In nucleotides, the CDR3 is TGTGCCACCTCACGGGGGGTCTCCTATAATTCACCCCTCCACTTT. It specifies CATSRGVSYNSPLHF.

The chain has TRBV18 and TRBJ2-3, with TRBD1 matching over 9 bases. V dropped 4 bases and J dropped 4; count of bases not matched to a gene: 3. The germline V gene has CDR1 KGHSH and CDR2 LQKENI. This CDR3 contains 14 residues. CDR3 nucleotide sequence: TGTGCCAGCTCACGCGGACAGGGGCCAGATACGCAGTATTTT. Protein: CASSRGQGPDTQYF.

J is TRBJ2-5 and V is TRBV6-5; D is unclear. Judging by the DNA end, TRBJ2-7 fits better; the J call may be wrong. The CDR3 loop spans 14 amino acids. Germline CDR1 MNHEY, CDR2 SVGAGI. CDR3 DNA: TGTGCCAGCAGTCAAAAGACGGTCCCCTACGAGCAGTACTTC. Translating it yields CASSQKTVPYEQYF.

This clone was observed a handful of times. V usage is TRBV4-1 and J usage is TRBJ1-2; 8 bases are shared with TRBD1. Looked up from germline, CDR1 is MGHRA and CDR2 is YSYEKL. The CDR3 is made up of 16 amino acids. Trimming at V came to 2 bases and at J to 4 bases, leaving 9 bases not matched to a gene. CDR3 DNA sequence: TGCGCCAGCAGCCAAAACTACGGACAGGGCCTCTATGGCTACACCTTC. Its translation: CASSQNYGQGLYGYTF.

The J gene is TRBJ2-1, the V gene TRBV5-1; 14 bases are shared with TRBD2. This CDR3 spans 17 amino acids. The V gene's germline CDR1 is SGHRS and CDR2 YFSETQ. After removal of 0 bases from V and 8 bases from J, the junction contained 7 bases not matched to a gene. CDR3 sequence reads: CASSLGTSGGPQDEQFF. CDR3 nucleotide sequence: TGCGCCAGCAGCTTGGGGACTAGCGGGGGGCCTCAGGATGAGCAGTTCTTC.

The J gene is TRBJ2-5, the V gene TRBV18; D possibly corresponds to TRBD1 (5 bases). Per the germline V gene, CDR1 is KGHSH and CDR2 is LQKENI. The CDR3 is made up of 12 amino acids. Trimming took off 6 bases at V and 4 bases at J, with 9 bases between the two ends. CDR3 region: CASSPGIETQYF. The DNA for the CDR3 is TGTGCCAGCTCCCCAGGGATAGAGACCCAGTACTTC.

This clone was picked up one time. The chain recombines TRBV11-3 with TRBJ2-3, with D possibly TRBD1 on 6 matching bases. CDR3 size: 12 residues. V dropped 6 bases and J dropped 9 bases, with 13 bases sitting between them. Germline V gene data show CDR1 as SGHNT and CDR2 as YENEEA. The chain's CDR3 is CASSWGQDTQYF. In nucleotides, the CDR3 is TGTGCCAGCAGTTGGGGACAAGACACGCAGTATTTT.

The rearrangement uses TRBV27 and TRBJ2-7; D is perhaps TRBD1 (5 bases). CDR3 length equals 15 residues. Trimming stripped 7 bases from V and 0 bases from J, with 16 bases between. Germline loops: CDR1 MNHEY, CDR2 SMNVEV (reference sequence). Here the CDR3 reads CASILGQGGSYEQYF. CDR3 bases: TGTGCCAGCATCTTAGGGCAGGGCGGCTCCTACGAGCAGTACTTC.

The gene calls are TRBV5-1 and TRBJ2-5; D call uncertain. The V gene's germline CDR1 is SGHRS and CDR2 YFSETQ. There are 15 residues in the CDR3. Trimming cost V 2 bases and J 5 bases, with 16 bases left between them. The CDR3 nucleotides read TGCGCCAGCAGCTTTACCCACTCAGCGTCCGAGACCCAGTACTTC. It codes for CASSFTHSASETQYF.

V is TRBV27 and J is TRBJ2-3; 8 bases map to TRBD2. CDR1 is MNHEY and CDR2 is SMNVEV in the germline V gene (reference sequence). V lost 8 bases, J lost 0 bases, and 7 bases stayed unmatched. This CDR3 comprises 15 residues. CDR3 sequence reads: CASGLAGASTDTQYF. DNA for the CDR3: TGTGCCAGCGGCCTAGCGGGCGCGAGCACAGATACGCAGTATTTT.

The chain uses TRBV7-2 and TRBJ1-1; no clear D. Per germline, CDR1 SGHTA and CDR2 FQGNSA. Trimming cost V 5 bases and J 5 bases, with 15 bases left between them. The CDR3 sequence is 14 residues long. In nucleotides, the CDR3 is TGTGCCAGCAGCCCCTCAGTTGGGGTTACTGAAGCTTTCTTT. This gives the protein CASSPSVGVTEAFF.

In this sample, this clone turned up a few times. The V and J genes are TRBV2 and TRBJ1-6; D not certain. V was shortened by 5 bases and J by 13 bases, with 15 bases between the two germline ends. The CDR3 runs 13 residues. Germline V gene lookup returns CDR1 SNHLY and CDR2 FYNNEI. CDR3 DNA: TGTGCCAGCAGTTCGGCCCTCGGGTTCCCCCTCCACTTT. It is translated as CASSSALGFPLHF.

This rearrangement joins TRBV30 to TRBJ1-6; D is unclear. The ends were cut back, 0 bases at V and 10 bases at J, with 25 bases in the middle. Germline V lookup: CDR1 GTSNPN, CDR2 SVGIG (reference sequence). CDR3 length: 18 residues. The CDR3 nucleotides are TGTGCCTGGAGTGTTGGGTCCCCTGGTTGGAAGTTTGTGTCACCCCTCCACTTT. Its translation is CAWSVGSPGWKFVSPLHF.

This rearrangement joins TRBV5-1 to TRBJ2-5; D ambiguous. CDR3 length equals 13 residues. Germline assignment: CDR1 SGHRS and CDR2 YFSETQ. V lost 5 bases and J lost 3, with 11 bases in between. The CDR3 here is CASSQASEETQYF. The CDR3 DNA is TGCGCCAGCAGTCAAGCGTCGGAAGAGACCCAGTACTTC. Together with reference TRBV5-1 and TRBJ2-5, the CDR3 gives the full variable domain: KAGVTQTPRYLIKTRGQQVTLSCSPISGHRSVSWYQQTPGQGLQFLFEYFSETQRNKGNFPGRFSGRQFSNSRSEMNVSTLELGDSALYLCASSQASEETQYFGPGTRLLVL.

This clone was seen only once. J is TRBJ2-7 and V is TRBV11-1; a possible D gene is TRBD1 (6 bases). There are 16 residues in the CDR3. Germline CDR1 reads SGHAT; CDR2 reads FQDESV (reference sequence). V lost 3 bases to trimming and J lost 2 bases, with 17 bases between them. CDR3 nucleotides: TGTGCCAGCAGCTTTTCCCGGGACACAACGACCTACGAGCAGTACTTC. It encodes CASSFSRDTTTYEQYF.

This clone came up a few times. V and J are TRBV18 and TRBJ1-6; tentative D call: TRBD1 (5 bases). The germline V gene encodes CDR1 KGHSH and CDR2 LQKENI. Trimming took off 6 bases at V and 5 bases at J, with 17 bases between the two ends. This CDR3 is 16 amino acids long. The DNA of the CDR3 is TGTGCCAGCTCCAAGGGGCTGGTCCGGGATAATTCACCCCTCCACTTT. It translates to CASSKGLVRDNSPLHF.

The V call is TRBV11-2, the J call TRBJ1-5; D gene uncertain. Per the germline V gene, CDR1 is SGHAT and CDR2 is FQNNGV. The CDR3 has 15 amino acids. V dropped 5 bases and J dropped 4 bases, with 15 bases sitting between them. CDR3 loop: CASSPREGGNQPQHF. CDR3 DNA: TGTGCCAGCAGCCCTCGGGAGGGCGGTAATCAGCCCCAGCATTTT.